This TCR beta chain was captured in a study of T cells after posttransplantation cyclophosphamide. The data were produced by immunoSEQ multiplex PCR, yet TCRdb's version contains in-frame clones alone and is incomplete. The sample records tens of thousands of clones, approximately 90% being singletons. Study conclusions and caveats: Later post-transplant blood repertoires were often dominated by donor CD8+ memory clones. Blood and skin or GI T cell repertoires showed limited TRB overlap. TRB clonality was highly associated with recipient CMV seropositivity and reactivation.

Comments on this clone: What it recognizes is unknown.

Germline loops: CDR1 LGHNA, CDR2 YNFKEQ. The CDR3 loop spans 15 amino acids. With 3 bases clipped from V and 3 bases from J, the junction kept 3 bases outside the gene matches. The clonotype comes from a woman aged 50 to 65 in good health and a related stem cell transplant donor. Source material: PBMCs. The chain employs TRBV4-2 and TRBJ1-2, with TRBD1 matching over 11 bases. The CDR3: CASSQGDRGDYGYTF. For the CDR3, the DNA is TGTGCCAGCAGCCAGGGGGACAGGGGGGACTATGGCTACACCTTC.